This entry describes one TCR beta chain. Its antigen is as yet unknown. The data derive from a study of vaccination and CD4 T cells after COVID-19. Sequence data for DNA of cultured CD4+ T cells were generated by the Oncomine TCR Beta short-read assay. TCRdb itself ran the PCR reads through MiXCR, one entry per CDR3 protein. The top ten clones hold about 4.5% of a sample with 20,000 to 25,000 distinct CDR3 sequences, 35% to 45% of them seen once. Per the germline V gene, CDR1 is MNHEY and CDR2 is SVGEGT. Trimming cost V 7 bases and J 3 bases; bases outside gene matches: 12. The CDR3 totals 15 residues. General study findings and limits: SARS-CoV-2-reactive clonotype medians increased from roughly 21 to 40, not significantly.

Stated treatment: roughly 10-day PBMC culture with coronavirus spike peptide pools or control peptides (ViraFEST assay). This specimen was CD4+ T cells from blood, cultured in vitro, taken before SARS-CoV-2 vaccination. The V gene is TRBV6-2 or TRBV6-3, the J gene TRBJ2-7; 7 bases agree with TRBD2. This sequence was found in a human donor who had recovered from COVID-19. DNA of the CDR3: TGTGCCAGCAAAGGGTTGGGCGGGAGAGGCTACGAGCAGTACTTC. It specifies CASKGLGGRGYEQYF.